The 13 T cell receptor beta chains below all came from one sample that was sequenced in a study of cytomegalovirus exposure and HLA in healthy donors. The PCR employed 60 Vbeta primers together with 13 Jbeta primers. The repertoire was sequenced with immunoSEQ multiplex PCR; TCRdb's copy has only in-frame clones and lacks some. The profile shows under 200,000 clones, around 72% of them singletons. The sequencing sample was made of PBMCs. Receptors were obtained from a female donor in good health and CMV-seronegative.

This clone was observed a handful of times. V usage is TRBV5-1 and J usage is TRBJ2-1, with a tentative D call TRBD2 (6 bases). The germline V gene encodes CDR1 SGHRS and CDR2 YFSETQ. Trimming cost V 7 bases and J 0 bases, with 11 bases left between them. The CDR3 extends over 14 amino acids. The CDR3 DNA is TGCGCCAGCGGCTCGGGGGACTCCTACAATGAGCAGTTCTTC. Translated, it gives CASGSGDSYNEQFF.

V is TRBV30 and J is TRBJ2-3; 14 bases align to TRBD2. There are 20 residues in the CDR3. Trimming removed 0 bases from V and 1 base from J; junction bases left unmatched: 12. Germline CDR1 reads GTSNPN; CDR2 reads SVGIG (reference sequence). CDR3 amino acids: CAWSVGWGLAGAHRTDTQYF. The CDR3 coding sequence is TGTGCCTGGAGTGTAGGATGGGGACTAGCGGGGGCCCACCGCACAGATACGCAGTATTTT.

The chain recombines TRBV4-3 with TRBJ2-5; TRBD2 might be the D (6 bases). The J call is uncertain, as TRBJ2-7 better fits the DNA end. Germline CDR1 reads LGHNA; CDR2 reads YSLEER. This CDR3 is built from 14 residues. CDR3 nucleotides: TGCGCCAGCAGCCAGGGTGTACGGGAGTACGAGCAGTACTTC. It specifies CASSQGVREYEQYF.

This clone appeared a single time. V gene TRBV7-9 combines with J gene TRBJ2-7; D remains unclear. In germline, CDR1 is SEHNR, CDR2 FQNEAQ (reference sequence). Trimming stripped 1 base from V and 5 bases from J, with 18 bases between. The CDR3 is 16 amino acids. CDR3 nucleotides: TGTGCCAGCAGCTTAGGGTCAGAGCGAGCCCTGGACGAGCAGTACTTC. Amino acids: CASSLGSERALDEQYF.

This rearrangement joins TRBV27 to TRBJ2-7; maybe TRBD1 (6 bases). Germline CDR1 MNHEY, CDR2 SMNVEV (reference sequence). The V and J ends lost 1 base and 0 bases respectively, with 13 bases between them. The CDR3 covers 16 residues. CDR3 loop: CASSLFGTSSSYEQYF. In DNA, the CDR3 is TGTGCCAGCAGTTTATTCGGGACATCTAGCTCCTACGAGCAGTACTTC.

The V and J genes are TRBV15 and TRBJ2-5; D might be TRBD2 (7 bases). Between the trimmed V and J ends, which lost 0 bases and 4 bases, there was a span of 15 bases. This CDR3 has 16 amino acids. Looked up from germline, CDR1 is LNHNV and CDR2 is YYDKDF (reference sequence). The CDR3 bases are TGTGCCACCAGCAGAGATCCGGGGGCTAGCGGAGAGACCCAGTACTTC. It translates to CATSRDPGASGETQYF.

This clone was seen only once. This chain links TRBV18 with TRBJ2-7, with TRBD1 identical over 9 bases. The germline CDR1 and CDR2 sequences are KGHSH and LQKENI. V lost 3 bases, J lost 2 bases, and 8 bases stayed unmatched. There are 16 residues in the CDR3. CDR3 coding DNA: TGTGCCAGCTCACCCCTCGAGAGACAGGGGGCCTACGAGCAGTACTTC. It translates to CASSPLERQGAYEQYF.

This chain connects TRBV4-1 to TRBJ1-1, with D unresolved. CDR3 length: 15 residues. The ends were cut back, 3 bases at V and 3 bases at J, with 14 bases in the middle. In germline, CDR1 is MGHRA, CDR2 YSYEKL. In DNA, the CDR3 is TGCGCCAGCAGCCACCTCGGGAGGACGGACACTGAAGCTTTCTTT. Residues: CASSHLGRTDTEAFF.

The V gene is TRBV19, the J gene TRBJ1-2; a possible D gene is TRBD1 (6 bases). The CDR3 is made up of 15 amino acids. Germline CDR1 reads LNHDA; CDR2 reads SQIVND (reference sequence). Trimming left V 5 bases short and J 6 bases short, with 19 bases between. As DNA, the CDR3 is TGTGCCAGTAGTCCCCGGCCCGGGGGGCAGGATGGCTACACCTTC. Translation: CASSPRPGGQDGYTF.

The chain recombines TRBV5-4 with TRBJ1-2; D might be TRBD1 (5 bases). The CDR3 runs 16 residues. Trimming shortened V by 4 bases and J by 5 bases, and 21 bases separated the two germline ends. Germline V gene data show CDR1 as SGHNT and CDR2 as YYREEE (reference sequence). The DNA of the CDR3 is TGTGCCAGCAGCGCCCGAATTTCGCAGGGCCTGTATGGCTACACCTTC. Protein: CASSARISQGLYGYTF.

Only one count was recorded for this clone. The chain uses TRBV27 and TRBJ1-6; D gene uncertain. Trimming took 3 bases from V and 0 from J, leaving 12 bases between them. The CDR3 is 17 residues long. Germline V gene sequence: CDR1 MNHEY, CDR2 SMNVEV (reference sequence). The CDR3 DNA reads TGTGCCAGCAGTTTTGGCAGACTCAGCTCCTATAATTCACCCCTCCACTTT. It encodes CASSFGRLSSYNSPLHF.

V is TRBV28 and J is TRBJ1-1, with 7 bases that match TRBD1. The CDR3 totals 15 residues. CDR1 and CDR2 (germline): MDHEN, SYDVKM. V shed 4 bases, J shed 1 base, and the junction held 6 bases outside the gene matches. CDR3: CASSSRDRENTEAFF. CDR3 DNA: TGTGCCAGCAGTTCCCGGGACAGAGAGAACACTGAAGCTTTCTTT. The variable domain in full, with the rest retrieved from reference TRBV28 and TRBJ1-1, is DVKVTQSSRYLVKRTGEKVFLECVQDMDHENMFWYRQDPGLGLRLIYFSYDVKMKEKGDIPEGYSVSREKKERFSLILESASTNQTSMYLCASSSRDRENTEAFFGQGTRLTVV.

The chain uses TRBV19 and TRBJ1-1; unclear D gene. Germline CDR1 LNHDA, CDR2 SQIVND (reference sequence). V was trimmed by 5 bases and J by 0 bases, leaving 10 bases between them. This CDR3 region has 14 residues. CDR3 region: CASSHNDMNTEAFF. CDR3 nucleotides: TGTGCCAGTAGTCACAATGACATGAACACTGAAGCTTTCTTT.